This TCR beta chain was captured in a study of T cells after posttransplantation cyclophosphamide. The study's findings and limits: After PTCy, TRB diversity resembled that of CNI/methotrexate controls.

Sequencing was performed with immunoSEQ multiplex PCR; in TCRdb, only in-frame clones are kept and a portion is missing. Listed for the sample are 30,000 to 35,000 clones, none seen a single time. This clone was seen more than once but under ten times. Its antigen remains unidentified. The related graft donor's blood sample was taken on the day of bone marrow donation. The sequence was collected from a woman in her forties or fifties in good health and a related stem cell transplant donor. Material for sequencing was PBMCs.

CDR3 loop: CASSDPGTSGEDTDTQYF. CDR3 nucleotides: TGTGCCAGCAGCGATCCTGGGACTAGCGGGGAAGACACAGATACGCAGTATTTT. The chain links TRBV7-3 to TRBJ2-3; 13 nucleotides match TRBD2. With V trimmed by 5 bases and J by 2 bases, 10 bases remained unmatched. The CDR3 contains 18 residues. Germline V CDR1 and CDR2: SGHTA, FQGTGA.